The sequence of this TCR beta chain was determined in a study of cytomegalovirus exposure and HLA in healthy donors. The PCR used 60 Vbeta and 13 Jbeta primers. Repertoires were generated with immunoSEQ multiplex PCR, while TCRdb's copy carries only in-frame clones and drops some. This sample has 210,000 or so clones, with nearly 80% found just once. Concerning this clone itself: Its antigen is not known.

Points from the study as a whole: Researchers catalogued about 150 TCR beta chains as cytomegalovirus-associated.

This CDR3 region has 13 residues. Germline CDR1 reads SEHNR; CDR2 reads FQNEAQ (reference sequence). Trimming cost V 3 bases and J 2 bases, with 8 bases left between them. The chain couples TRBV7-9 to TRBJ2-7; D perhaps matches TRBD2 (6 bases). The sample consisted of PBMCs. The clonotype was recovered from a man aged 18 to 30 in good health and CMV-seronegative. The CDR3 DNA follows: TGTGCCAGCAGCTTTAGCGGCGCCTACGAGCAGTACTTC. Its protein is CASSFSGAYEQYF.